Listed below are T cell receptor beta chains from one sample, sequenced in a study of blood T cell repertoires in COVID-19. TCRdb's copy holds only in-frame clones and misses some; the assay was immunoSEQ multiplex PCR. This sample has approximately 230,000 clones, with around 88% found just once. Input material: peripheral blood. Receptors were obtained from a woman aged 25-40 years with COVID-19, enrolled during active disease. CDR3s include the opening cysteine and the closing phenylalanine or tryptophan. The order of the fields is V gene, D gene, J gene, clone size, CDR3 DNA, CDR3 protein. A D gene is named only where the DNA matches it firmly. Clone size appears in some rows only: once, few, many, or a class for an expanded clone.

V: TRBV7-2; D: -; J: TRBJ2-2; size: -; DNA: TGTGCCAGCAGGCTAGTCCCGGGAGACGCCGGGGAGCTGTTTTTT; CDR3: CASRLVPGDAGELFF
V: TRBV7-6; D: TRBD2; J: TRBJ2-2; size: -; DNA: TGTGCCAGCAGCTTTGGTCTCGTGATGCGGGAGGGCCGAACCGGGGAGCTGTTTTTT; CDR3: CASSFGLVMREGRTGELFF
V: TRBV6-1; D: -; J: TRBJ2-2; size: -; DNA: TGTGCCAGCAGTGAAGGAGGAGGTATCGGGGAGCTGTTTTTT; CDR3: CASSEGGGIGELFF
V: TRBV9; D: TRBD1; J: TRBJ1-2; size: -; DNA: TGTGCCAGCAGCGGGACAGGGAGCTCTCATGGCTACACCTTC; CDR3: CASSGTGSSHGYTF
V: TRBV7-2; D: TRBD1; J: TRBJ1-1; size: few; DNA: TGTGCCAGCAGCCTGGGACAGTTCTACACTGAAGCTTTCTTT; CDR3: CASSLGQFYTEAFF
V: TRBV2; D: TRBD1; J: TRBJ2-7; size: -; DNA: TGTGCCAGCAGACCGACAGGGGGCGCGGGGGAGCAGTACTTC; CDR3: CASRPTGGAGEQYF
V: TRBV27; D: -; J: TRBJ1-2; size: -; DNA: TGTGCCAGCAGTCCCCTTGACAGAAACTATGGCTACACCTTC; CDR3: CASSPLDRNYGYTF
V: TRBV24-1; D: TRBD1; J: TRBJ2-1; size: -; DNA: TGTGCCACCAGTGACCCGCCGGGGGACAGGGTCTACAATGAGCAGTTCTTC; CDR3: CATSDPPGDRVYNEQFF
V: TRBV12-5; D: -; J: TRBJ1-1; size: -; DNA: TGTGCTAGTGGTTTGGTAAGGGGTGAAGCTTTCTTT; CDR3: CASGLVRGEAFF
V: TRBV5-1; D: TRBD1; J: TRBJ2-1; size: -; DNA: TGCGCCAGCAGCTTGTCACAGGGGGTACTCAACAATGAGCAGTTCTTC; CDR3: CASSLSQGVLNNEQFF
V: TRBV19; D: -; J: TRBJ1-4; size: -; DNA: TGTGCCAGTAGTATAATAGGGCGGGGCGGCTCAACTAATGAAAAACTGTTTTTT; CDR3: CASSIIGRGGSTNEKLFF
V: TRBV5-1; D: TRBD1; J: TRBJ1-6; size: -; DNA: TGCGCCAGCAGCACAGGGGAAGAGTCTTTAGGCTCACCCCTCCACTTT; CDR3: CASSTGEESLGSPLHF
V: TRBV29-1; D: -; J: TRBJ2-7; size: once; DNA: TGCAGCGTTGAAGCGGGGGATCACTACGAGCAGTACTTC; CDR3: CSVEAGDHYEQYF
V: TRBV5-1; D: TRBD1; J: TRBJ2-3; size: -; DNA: TGCGCCAGCAGCTACCGCCAGGGGGAAAAGGGAGATACGCAGTATTTT; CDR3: CASSYRQGEKGDTQYF
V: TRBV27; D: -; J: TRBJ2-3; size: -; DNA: TGTGCCAGCAGAGTCAGCGGGACACTTCTTAGCACAGATACGCAGTATTTT; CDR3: CASRVSGTLLSTDTQYF
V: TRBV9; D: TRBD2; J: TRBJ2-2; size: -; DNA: TGTGCCAGCAGCCCCCAGACTAGCGGGAGGACCGGGGAGCTGTTTTTT; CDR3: CASSPQTSGRTGELFF
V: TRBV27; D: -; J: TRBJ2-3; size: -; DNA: TGTGCCAGCAGTTGGGGGGACACAGATACGCAGTATTTT; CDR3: CASSWGDTDTQYF
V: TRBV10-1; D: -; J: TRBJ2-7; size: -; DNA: TGCGCCAGCAGTGACGCAGGGAATGACGAGCAGTACTTC; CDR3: CASSDAGNDEQYF
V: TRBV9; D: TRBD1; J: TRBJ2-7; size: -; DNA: TGTGCCAGCAGCGCGGGGACAGGGATCTACTACGAGCAGTACTTC; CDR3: CASSAGTGIYYEQYF
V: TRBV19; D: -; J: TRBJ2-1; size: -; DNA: TGTGCCAGTAAGGAGGCTAGAGGTAGACATGAGCAGTTCTTC; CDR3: CASKEARGRHEQFF
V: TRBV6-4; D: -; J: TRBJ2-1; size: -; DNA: TGTGCCAGCAGCCCGACATCTAGCTGGGACAATGAGCAGTTCTTC; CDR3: CASSPTSSWDNEQFF
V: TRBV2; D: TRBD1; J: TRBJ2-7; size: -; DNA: TGTGCCAGCAGGAACCTGGACAGGGGGCAGGAGCAGTACTTC; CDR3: CASRNLDRGQEQYF
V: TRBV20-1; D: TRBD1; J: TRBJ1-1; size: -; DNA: TGCAGTGCTAGTGGACAGGGGGGCATGAACACTGAAGCTTTCTTT; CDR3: CSASGQGGMNTEAFF
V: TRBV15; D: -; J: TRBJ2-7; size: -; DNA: TGTGCCACCAGCAGAAGTAGACATTCCTCCTACGAGCAGTACTTC; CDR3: CATSRSRHSSYEQYF
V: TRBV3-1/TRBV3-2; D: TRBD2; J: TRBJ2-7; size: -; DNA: TGTGCCAGCAGGGCCATTGTAAGCGGGGGTAGCGACGAGCAGTACTTC; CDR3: CASRAIVSGGSDEQYF
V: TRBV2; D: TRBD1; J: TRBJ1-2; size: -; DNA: TGTGCCAGCAGGCAGGGGGCGGACTATGGCTACACCTTC; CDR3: CASRQGADYGYTF
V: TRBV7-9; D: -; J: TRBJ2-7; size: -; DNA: TGTGCCAGCAGCTTTCCCAGTTCCTGGGAGCAGTACTTC; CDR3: CASSFPSSWEQYF
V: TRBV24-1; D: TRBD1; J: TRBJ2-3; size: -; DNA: TGTGCCACCAGGGGGACAGGTAGCACAGATACGCAGTATTTT; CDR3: CATRGTGSTDTQYF
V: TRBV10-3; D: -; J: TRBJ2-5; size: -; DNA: TGTGCCATCAGTGATGGGCAGGTTGAGAGAGAGACCCAGTACTTC; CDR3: CAISDGQVERETQYF
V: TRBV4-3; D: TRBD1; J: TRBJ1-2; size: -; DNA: TGCGCCAGCAGTCGTTCGGGACAGCGAGTATATGGCTACACCTTC; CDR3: CASSRSGQRVYGYTF
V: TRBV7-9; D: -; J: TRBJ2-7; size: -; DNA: TGTGCCAGCAGCTTAGACAGGCAATACGAGCAGTACTTC; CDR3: CASSLDRQYEQYF
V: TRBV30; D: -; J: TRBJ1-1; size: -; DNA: TGTGCCAACCGTCGGGGAAGGGCGAACACTGAAGCTTTCTTT; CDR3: CANRRGRANTEAFF
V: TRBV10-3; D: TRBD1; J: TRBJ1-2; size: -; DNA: TGTGCCATCAGTGAGAGAGGGACAGGGGATGGCTACACCTTC; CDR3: CAISERGTGDGYTF
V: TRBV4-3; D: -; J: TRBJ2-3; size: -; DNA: TGCGCCAGCAGCCAAGGGGCGGGACTCACAGATACGCAGTATTTT; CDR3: CASSQGAGLTDTQYF
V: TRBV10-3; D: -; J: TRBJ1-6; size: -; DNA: TGTGCCATCAGTGAGTCGATCGGGAATTCACCCCTCCACTTT; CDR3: CAISESIGNSPLHF
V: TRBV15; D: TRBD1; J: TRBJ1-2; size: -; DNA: TGTGCCACCAGCGCGCGACAGGGGGTCTCTGGCTACACCTTC; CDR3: CATSARQGVSGYTF
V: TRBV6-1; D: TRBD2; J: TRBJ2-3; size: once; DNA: TGTGCCAGCAGTGAACTGGCTAGCGGTCTATCAGATACGCAGTATTTT; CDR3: CASSELASGLSDTQYF
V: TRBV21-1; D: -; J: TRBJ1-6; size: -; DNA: TGTGCCAGCAGCAAAGGATCGGACAGGGGCTATTCACCCCTCCACTTT; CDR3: CASSKGSDRGYSPLHF
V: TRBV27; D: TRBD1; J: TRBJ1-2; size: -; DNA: TGTGCCAGTCACCGGACAGGGAGTTACTATGGCTACACCTTC; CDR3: CASHRTGSYYGYTF
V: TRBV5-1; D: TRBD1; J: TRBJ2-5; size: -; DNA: TGCGCCAGCAGCTTGGATTCGTATACCGGGACAGGGGGCGGGACCCAGTACTTC; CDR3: CASSLDSYTGTGGGTQYF
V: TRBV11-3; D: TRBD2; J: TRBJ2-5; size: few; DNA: TGTGCCAGCAGCCCATGGAGAGCACTAGCGGGAGTCCAAGAGACCCAGTACTTC; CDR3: CASSPWRALAGVQETQYF
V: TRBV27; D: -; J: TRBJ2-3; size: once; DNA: TGTGCCAGCAGTTTATCGATTCGGGAGAGGGGCACAGATACGCAGTATTTT; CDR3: CASSLSIRERGTDTQYF
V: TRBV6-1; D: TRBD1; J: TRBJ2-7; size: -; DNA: TGTGCCAGCAGTGACGCCTGGGACAGGTGGGAGCAGTACTTC; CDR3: CASSDAWDRWEQYF
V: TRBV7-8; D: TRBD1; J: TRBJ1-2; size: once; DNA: TGTGCCAGCAGCTTAGGGGCAGGGGGCACCTATGGCTACACCTTC; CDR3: CASSLGAGGTYGYTF
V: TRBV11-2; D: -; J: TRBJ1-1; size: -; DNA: TGTGCCAGCAGCTTAGACATTAACACTGAAGCTTTCTTT; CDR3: CASSLDINTEAFF
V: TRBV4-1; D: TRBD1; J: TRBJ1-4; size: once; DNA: TGCGCCAGCAGCCAAAGAATCCCCCCGGGACAGGGACGTGAAAAACTGTTTTTT; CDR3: CASSQRIPPGQGREKLFF
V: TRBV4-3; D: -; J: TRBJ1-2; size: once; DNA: TGCGCCAGCAGCCAAGATATTTTTTTGGGCTACACCTTC; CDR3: CASSQDIFLGYTF
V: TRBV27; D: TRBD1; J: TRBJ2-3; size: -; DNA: TGTGCCAGCAGTTTATCGGACAGGCCCCCGGGGTATTTT; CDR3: CASSLSDRPPGYF
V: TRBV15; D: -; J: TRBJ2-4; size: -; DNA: TGTGCCACCAGCAGAGATCTAGGTCTAGCCAAAAACATTCAGTACTTC; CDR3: CATSRDLGLAKNIQYF
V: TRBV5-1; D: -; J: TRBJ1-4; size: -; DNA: TGCGCCAGCAGCTTGGACAGCAGAAATGAAAAACTGTTTTTT; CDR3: CASSLDSRNEKLFF
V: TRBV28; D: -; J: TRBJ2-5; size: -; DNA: TGTGCCAGCAGTGACTCCGGGACTTTTCAAGAGACCCAGTACTTC; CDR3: CASSDSGTFQETQYF
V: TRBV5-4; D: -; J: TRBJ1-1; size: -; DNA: TGTGCCAGCAGCCCTATGAGGGGGACTGAAGCTTTCTTT; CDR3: CASSPMRGTEAFF